Listed below are T cell receptor beta chains from one sample, sequenced in a study of regulatory T cells in long-lasting Graves disease. TCRdb ran MiXCR on the multiplex PCR reads and lists one entry per CDR3 protein. The table lists roughly 610,000 distinct CDR3 sequences, roughly 16% of them singletons. These sequences were also reported in another study, on T cells in Graves' hyperthyroidism and ophthalmopathy.

The sequences come from peripheral blood mononuclear cells (PBMCs), collected at new diagnosis, from a patient treated with antithyroid drugs. The origin of the receptors is a woman aged 25-40 years with Graves disease. Each CDR3 is given with its conserved first and last residue.

J gene: TRBJ2-1
V gene: TRBV20-1
CDR3 protein: CSAYQSYNEQFF

J gene: TRBJ1-4
V gene: TRBV30
CDR3 protein: CAWSSTGILEKLFF

J gene: TRBJ1-1
V gene: TRBV6-1
CDR3 protein: CASSILHGAFF

J gene: TRBJ2-3
V gene: TRBV24-1
CDR3 protein: CATSDPGSPRNTQYF

J gene: TRBJ1-1
V gene: TRBV28
CDR3 protein: CASSFDKAFF

J gene: TRBJ2-4
V gene: TRBV12-3/TRBV12-4
CDR3 protein: CASSPRGLADIGKNIQYF

J gene: TRBJ1-4
V gene: TRBV28
CDR3 protein: CAVRSSGGHEKLFF

J gene: TRBJ1-5
V gene: TRBV27
CDR3 protein: CASSPRVGPGIDF

J gene: TRBJ2-1
V gene: TRBV28
CDR3 protein: CAIRGSYNEQFF

J gene: TRBJ1-6
V gene: TRBV30
CDR3 protein: CAWSSNVQNSPLHF

J gene: TRBJ2-1
V gene: TRBV27
CDR3 protein: CASSFEGISYNEQFF

J gene: TRBJ1-1
V gene: TRBV20-1
CDR3 protein: CSAPGQLNTEAFF

J gene: TRBJ2-1
V gene: TRBV2
CDR3 protein: CATPGQGINEQFF

J gene: TRBJ2-1
V gene: TRBV6-1
CDR3 protein: CASSQDRPSYNEQFF

J gene: TRBJ1-5
V gene: TRBV27
CDR3 protein: CASSPDRVGVQPQHF

J gene: TRBJ2-7
V gene: TRBV28
CDR3 protein: CASSLVTGLEQYF

J gene: TRBJ1-1
V gene: TRBV3-1
CDR3 protein: CASSHGQGDTEAFF

J gene: TRBJ1-2
V gene: TRBV28
CDR3 protein: CASSWEQANYGYTF

J gene: TRBJ1-4
V gene: TRBV25-1
CDR3 protein: CASSDRLATNEKLFF

J gene: TRBJ2-7
V gene: TRBV5-1
CDR3 protein: CASSPLGQGERGQYF

J gene: TRBJ1-2
V gene: TRBV30
CDR3 protein: CAWSRQSGYGYTF

J gene: TRBJ1-2
V gene: TRBV12-3/TRBV12-4
CDR3 protein: CASSFTLTNYGYTF

J gene: TRBJ2-7
V gene: TRBV19
CDR3 protein: CASSIVSSHEQYF

J gene: TRBJ2-1
V gene: TRBV5-1
CDR3 protein: CASSLGSARNEQFF

J gene: TRBJ2-5
V gene: TRBV5-1
CDR3 protein: CASSTLLGTHAETQYF

J gene: TRBJ1-3
V gene: TRBV2
CDR3 protein: CASSAVDRGHTIYF

J gene: TRBJ2-2
V gene: TRBV6-4
CDR3 protein: CASSDSSGTGELFF

J gene: TRBJ2-5
V gene: TRBV5-6
CDR3 protein: CASSKQTGGRQETQYF

J gene: TRBJ1-1
V gene: TRBV4-1
CDR3 protein: CASNQPGTAYTEAFF

J gene: TRBJ2-1
V gene: TRBV6-1
CDR3 protein: CASRGGILAGQRGNEQFF

J gene: TRBJ2-1
V gene: TRBV5-1
CDR3 protein: CASTLDRGAYNEQFF

J gene: TRBJ1-2
V gene: TRBV5-6
CDR3 protein: CASSPGQGRYGYTF

J gene: TRBJ2-5
V gene: TRBV29-1
CDR3 protein: CSVGGQTLGETQYF

J gene: TRBJ1-2
V gene: TRBV11-2
CDR3 protein: CASSSQGYGTGYTF

J gene: TRBJ1-2
V gene: TRBV4-1
CDR3 protein: CASSQDGTANYGYTF

J gene: TRBJ1-2
V gene: TRBV24-1
CDR3 protein: CATSDPVRSYGYTF

J gene: TRBJ2-7
V gene: TRBV6-5
CDR3 protein: CASSYAQGAHSGAYEQYF

J gene: TRBJ2-5
V gene: TRBV7-8
CDR3 protein: CASSLTSGSQETQYF

J gene: TRBJ2-7
V gene: TRBV9
CDR3 protein: CASGPLAGYEQYF

J gene: TRBJ2-5
V gene: TRBV24-1
CDR3 protein: CATSDGGGETQYF

J gene: TRBJ1-2
V gene: TRBV5-6
CDR3 protein: CASSLRDWGYTF

J gene: TRBJ2-1
V gene: TRBV13
CDR3 protein: CASSQGLAVEELSYNEQFF

J gene: TRBJ1-1
V gene: TRBV20-1
CDR3 protein: CSARDSRKGVIGTEAFF

J gene: TRBJ1-5
V gene: TRBV18
CDR3 protein: CASSPVGNQPQHF

J gene: TRBJ2-7
V gene: TRBV10-3
CDR3 protein: CAISRTGQGTTYEQYF

J gene: TRBJ1-2
V gene: TRBV19
CDR3 protein: CASQTGNGYGYTF

J gene: TRBJ1-1
V gene: TRBV6-1
CDR3 protein: CASSEAGGFTEAFF

J gene: TRBJ2-3
V gene: TRBV3-1
CDR3 protein: CASSHYRGRDTQYF

J gene: TRBJ1-2
V gene: TRBV3-1
CDR3 protein: CASSQVGGRLNYGYTF

J gene: TRBJ1-5
V gene: TRBV28
CDR3 protein: CASSLGSDQPQHF

J gene: TRBJ2-1
V gene: TRBV19
CDR3 protein: CASSIFIGNEQFF

J gene: TRBJ2-7
V gene: TRBV7-9
CDR3 protein: CASSNTQYEQYF

J gene: TRBJ2-7
V gene: TRBV20-1
CDR3 protein: CSASPRAGGWGEQYF

J gene: TRBJ2-7
V gene: TRBV27
CDR3 protein: CASGIGLAGGSSRYEQYF

J gene: TRBJ2-7
V gene: TRBV6-1
CDR3 protein: CASSESLQGYEQYF

J gene: TRBJ2-5
V gene: TRBV6-1
CDR3 protein: CASSISGLYQETQYF

J gene: TRBJ1-2
V gene: TRBV18
CDR3 protein: CASSPPRQGGYGYTF